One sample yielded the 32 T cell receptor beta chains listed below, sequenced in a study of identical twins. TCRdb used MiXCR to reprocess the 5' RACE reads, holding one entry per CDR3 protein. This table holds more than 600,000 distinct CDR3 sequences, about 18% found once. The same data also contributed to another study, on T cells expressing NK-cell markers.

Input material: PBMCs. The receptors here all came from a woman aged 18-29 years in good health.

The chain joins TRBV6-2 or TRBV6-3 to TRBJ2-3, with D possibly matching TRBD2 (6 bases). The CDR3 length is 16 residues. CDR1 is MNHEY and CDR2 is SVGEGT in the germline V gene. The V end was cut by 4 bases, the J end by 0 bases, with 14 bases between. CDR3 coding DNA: TGTGCCAGCAGTTGGTTCGGGGGAGGTAGCACAGATACGCAGTATTTT. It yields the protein CASSWFGGGSTDTQYF.

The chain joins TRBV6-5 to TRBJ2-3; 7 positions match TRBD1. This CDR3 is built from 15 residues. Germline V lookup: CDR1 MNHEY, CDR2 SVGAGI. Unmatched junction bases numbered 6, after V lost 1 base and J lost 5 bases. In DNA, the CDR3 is TGTGCCAGCAGTTACTTCGGACAGGCCAGAGATACGCAGTATTTT. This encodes CASSYFGQARDTQYF.

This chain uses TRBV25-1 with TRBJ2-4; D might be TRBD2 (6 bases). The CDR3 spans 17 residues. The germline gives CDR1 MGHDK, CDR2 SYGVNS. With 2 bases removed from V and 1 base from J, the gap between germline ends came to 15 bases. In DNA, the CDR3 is TGTGCCAGCAGTGAAATAATGGGACTCTTGGCCAAAAACATTCAGTACTTC. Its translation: CASSEIMGLLAKNIQYF.

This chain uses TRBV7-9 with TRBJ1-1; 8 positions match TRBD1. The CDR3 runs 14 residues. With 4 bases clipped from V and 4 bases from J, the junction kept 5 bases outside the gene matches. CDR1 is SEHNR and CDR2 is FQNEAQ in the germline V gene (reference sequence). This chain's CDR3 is CASSSDRVATEAFF. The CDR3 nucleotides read TGTGCCAGCAGCTCGGACAGGGTTGCCACTGAAGCTTTCTTT.

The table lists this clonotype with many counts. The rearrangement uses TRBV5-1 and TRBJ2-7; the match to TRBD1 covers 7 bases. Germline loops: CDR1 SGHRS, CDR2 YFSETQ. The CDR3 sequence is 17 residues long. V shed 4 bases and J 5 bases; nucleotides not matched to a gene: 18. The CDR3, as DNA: TGCGCCAGCAGCCCAGATCGGACAGGCCCATCTATCGACGAGCAGTACTTC. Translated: CASSPDRTGPSIDEQYF.

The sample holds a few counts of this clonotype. CDR3 region: CSVEESSGSYNEQFF. CDR3 DNA sequence: TGCAGCGTTGAAGAGTCTAGCGGATCCTACAATGAGCAGTTCTTC. V usage is TRBV29-1 and J usage is TRBJ2-1; 7 positions match TRBD2. V shed 0 bases and J 1 base; nucleotides not matched to a gene: 3. This CDR3 comprises 15 residues. Germline V gene lookup returns CDR1 SQVTM and CDR2 ANQGSEA.

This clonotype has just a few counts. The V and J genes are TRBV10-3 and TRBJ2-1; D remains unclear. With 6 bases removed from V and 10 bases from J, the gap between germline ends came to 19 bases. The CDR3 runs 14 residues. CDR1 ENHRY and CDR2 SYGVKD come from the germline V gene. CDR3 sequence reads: CAISQDASNQEQFF. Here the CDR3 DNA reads TGTGCCATCAGCCAGGACGCCTCCAACCAGGAGCAGTTCTTC.

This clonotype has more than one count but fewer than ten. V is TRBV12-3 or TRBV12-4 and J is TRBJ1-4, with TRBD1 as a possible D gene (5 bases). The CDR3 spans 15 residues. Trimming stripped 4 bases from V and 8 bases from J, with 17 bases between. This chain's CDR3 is CASSSGRRPGEKLFF. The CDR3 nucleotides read TGTGCCAGCAGTTCAGGGAGACGGCCAGGGGAAAAACTGTTTTTT.

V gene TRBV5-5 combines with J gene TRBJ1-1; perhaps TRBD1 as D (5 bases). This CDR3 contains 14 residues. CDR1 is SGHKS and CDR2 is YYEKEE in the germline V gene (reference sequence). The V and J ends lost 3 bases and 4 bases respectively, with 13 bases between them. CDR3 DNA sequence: TGTGCCAGCAGCTCGCAGGGAGCGGGCACTGAAGCTTTCTTT. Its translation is CASSSQGAGTEAFF. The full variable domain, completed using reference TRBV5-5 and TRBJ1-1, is DAGVTQSPTHLIKTRGQQVTLRCSPISGHKSVSWYQQVLGQGPQFIFQYYEKEERGRGNFPDRFSARQFPNYSSELNVNALLLGDSALYLCASSSQGAGTEAFFGQGTRLTVV.

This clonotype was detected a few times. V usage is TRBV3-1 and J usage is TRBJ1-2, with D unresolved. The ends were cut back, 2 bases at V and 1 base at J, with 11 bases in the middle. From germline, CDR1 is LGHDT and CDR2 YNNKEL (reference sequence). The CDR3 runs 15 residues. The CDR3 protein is CASSQLSGLNYGYTF. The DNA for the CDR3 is TGTGCCAGCAGCCAATTGTCCGGGCTTAACTATGGCTACACCTTC.

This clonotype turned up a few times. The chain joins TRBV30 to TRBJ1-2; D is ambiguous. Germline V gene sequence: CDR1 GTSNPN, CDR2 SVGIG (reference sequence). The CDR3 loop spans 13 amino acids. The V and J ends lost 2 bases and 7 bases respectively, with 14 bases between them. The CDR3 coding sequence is TGTGCCTGGAGTAGGCAGGCATATGCTGGCTACACCTTC. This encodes CAWSRQAYAGYTF. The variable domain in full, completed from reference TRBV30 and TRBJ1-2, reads SQTIHQWPATLVQPVGSPLSLECTVEGTSNPNLYWYRQAAGRGLQLLFYSVGIGQISSEVPQNLSASRPQDRQFILSSKKLLLSDSGFYLCAWSRQAYAGYTFGSGTRLTVV.

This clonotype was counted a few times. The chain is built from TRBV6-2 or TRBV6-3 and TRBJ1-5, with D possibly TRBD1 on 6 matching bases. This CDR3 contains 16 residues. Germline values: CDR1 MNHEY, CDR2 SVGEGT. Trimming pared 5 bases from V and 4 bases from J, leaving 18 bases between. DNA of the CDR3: TGTGCCAGCAGTCCACCCGGTCTGAGGGGGAATCAGCCCCAGCATTTT. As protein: CASSPPGLRGNQPQHF.

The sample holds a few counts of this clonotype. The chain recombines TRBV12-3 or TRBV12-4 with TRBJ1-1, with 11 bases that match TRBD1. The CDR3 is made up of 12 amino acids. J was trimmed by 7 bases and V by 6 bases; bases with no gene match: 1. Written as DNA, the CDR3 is TGTGCCAGCAGGGGACAGGGGGTTGAAGCTTTCTTT. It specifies CASRGQGVEAFF.

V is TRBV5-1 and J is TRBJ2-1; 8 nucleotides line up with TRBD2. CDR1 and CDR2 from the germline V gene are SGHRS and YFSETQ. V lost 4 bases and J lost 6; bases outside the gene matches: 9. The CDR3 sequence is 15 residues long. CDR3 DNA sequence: TGCGCCAGCAGCCCTACGGGGGGGCGAACCAATGAGCAGTTCTTC. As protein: CASSPTGGRTNEQFF.

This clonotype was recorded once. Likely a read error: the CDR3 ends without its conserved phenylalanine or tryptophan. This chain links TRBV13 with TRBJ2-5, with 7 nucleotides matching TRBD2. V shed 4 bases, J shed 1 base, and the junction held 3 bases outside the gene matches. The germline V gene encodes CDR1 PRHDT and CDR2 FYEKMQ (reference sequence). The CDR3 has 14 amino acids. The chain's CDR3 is CASSSRTSQETQYS. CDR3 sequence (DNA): TGTGCCAGCAGCTCACGGACTAGCCAAGAGACCCAGTACTCC.

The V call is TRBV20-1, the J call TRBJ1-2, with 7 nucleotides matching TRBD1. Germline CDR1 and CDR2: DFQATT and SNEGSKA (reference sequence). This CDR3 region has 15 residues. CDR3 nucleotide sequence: TGCAGCGCGAAAGACACCGGGACAGTTTCTTATGGCTACACCTTC. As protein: CSAKDTGTVSYGYTF.

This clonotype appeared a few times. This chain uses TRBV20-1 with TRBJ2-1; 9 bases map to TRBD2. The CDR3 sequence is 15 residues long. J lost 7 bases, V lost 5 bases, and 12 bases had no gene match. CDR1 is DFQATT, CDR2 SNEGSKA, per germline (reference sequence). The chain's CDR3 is CSAAPGLAFLNEQFF. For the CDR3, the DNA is TGCAGTGCTGCCCCCGGACTAGCGTTTCTGAATGAGCAGTTCTTC.

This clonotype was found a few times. The chain's CDR3 is CASSLGSGAHEQYF. CDR3 nucleotide sequence: TGTGCCAGCAGCCTGGGTAGCGGGGCCCACGAGCAGTACTTC. The chain has TRBV9 and TRBJ2-7, with 8 bases identical to TRBD2. The CDR3 covers 14 residues. CDR1 is SGDLS, CDR2 YYNGEE, per germline. V lost 4 bases, J lost 5 bases, and 8 bases stayed unmatched.

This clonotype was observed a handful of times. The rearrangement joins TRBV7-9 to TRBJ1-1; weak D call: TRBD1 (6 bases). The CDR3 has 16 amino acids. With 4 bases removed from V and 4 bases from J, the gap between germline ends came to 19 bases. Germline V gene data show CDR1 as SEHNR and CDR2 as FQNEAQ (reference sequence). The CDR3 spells CASSYQQGGAVTEAFF. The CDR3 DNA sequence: TGTGCCAGCAGCTACCAACAGGGTGGCGCGGTCACTGAAGCTTTCTTT.

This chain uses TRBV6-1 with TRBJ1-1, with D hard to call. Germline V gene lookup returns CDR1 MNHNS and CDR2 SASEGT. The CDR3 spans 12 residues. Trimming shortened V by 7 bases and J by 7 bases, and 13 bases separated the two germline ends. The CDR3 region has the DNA TGTGCCAGCATAAGGTGGGGTAATGAAGCTTTCTTT. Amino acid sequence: CASIRWGNEAFF.

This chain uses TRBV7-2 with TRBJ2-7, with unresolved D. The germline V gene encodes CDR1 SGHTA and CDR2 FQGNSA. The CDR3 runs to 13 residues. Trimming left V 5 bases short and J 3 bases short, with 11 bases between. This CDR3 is CASSPPLLYEQYF. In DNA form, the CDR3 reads TGTGCCAGCAGCCCGCCGTTGCTCTACGAGCAGTACTTC.

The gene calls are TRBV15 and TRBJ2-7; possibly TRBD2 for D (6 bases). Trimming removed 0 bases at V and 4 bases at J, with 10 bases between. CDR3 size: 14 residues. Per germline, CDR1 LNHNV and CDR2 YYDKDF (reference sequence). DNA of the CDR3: TGTGCCACCAGCAGAGAGGCTAGCGAATACGAGCAGTACTTC. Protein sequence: CATSREASEYEQYF. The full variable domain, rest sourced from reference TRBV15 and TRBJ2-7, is DAMVIQNPRYQVTQFGKPVTLSCSQTLNHNVMYWYQQKSSQAPKLLFHYYDKDFNNEADTPDNFQSRRPNTSFCFLDIRSPGLGDTAMYLCATSREASEYEQYFGPGTRLTVT.

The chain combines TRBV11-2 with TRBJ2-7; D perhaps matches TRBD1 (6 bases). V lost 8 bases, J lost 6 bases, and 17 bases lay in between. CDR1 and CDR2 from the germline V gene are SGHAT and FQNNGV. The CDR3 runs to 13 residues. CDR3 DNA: TGTGCCAGCCAAGGGGGAGCACCCCTCGAGCAGTACTTC. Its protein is CASQGGAPLEQYF.

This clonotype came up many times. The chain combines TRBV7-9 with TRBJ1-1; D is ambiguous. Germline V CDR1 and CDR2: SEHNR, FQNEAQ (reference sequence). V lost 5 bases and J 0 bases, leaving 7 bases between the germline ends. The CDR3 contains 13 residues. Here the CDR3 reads CASSAGMNTEAFF. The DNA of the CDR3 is TGTGCCAGCAGCGCAGGAATGAACACTGAAGCTTTCTTT.

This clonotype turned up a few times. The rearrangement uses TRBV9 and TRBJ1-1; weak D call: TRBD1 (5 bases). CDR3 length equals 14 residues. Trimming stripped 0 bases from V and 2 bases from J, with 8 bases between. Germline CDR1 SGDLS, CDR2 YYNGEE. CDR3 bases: TGTGCCAGCAGCGTAGTCGGGGGAAACACTGAAGCTTTCTTT. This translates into CASSVVGGNTEAFF.

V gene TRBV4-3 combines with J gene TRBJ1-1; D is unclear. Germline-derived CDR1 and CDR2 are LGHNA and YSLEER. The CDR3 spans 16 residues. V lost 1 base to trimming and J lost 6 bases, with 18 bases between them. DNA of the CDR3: TGCGCCAGCAGCCAAGCGGCTATGGATCGAAGGGCTGAAGCTTTCTTT. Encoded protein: CASSQAAMDRRAEAFF.

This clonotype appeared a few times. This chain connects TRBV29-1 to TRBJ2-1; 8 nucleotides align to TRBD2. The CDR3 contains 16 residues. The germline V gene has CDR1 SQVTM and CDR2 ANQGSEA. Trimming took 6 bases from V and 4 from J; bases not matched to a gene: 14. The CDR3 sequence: CSVAHPREGLYNEQFF. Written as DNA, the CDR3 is TGCAGCGTCGCACACCCTCGGGAGGGCCTGTACAATGAGCAGTTCTTC.

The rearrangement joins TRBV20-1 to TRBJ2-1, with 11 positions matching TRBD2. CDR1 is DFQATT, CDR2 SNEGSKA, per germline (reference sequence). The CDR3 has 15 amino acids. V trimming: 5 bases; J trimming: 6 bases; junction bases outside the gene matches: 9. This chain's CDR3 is CSARDLAGGINEQFF. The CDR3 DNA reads TGCAGTGCTCGCGATCTAGCGGGAGGTATCAATGAGCAGTTCTTC.

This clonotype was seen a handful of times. In DNA form, the CDR3 reads TGTGCCACCAGTGACACGGGACTAGCCGGCAATGAGCAGTTCTTC. It codes for CATSDTGLAGNEQFF. The gene calls are TRBV24-1 and TRBJ2-1, with TRBD2 identical over 9 bases. Germline loops: CDR1 KGHDR, CDR2 SFDVKD. V shed 4 bases, J shed 6 bases, and the junction held 6 bases outside the gene matches. CDR3 size: 15 residues.

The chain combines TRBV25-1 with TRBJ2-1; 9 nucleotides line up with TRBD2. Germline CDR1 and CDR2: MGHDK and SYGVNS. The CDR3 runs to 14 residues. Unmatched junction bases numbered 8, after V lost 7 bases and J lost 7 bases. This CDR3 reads CASTIAGAANEQFF. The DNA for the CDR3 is TGTGCCAGCACCATAGCGGGAGCGGCAAATGAGCAGTTCTTC.

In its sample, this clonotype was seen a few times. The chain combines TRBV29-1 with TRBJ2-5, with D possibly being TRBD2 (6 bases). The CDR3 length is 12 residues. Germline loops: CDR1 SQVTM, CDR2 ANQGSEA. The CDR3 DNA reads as TGCACCGGCGGGGAGGTGGGAGAGACCCAGTACTTC. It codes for CTGGEVGETQYF.

CDR3 DNA sequence: TGTGCCAGCAGTGATGAGGTCCAGCCCCAGCATTTT. It specifies CASSDEVQPQHF. This chain links TRBV2 with TRBJ1-5; D unresolved. V lost 3 bases, J lost 7 bases, and 7 bases lay in between. There are 12 residues in the CDR3. Per the germline V gene, CDR1 is SNHLY and CDR2 is FYNNEI.